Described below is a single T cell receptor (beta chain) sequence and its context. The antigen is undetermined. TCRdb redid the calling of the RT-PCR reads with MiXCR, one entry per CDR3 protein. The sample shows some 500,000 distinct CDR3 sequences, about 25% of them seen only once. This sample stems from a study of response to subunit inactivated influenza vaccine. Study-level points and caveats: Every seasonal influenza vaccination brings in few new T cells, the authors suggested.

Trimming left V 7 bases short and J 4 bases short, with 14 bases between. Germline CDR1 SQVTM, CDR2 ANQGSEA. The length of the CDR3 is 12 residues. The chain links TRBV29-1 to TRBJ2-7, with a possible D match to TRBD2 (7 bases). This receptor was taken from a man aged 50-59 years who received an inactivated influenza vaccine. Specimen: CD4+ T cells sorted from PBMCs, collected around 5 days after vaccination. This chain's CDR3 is CSAGKGGYEQYF. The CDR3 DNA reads TGCAGCGCGGGCAAGGGGGGGTACGAGCAGTACTTC.